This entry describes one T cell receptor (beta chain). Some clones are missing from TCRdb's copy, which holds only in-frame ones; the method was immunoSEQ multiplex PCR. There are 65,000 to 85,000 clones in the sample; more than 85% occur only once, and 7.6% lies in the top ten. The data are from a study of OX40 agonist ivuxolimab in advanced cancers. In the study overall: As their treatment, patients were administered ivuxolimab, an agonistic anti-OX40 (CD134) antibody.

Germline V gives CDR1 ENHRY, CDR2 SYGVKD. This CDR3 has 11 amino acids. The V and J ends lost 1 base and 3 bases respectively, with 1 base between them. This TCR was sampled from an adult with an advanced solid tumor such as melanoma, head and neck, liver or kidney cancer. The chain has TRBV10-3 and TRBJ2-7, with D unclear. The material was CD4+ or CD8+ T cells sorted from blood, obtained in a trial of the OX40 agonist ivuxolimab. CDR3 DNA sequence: TGTGCCATCAGTGAGTTCTACGAGCAGTACTTC. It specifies CAISEFYEQYF.